What follows are 24 T cell receptor beta chains derived from one specimen sequenced in a study of blood T cell repertoires in COVID-19. The protocol was immunoSEQ multiplex PCR, while the TCRdb copy is restricted to in-frame clones and leaves out a portion. Of tens of thousands of clones listed, approximately 91% are singletons. Sequencing used peripheral blood. These receptors were taken from a human donor with active COVID-19. The donor label of this sample is uncertain.

J is TRBJ2-1 and V is TRBV7-2; maybe TRBD2 (6 bases). Trimming shortened V by 5 bases and J by 5 bases, and 16 bases separated the two germline ends. The CDR3 covers 15 residues. Germline lookup yields CDR1 SGHTA and CDR2 FQGNSA. CDR3 amino acids: CASSPEAGLNNEQFF. Here the CDR3 DNA reads TGTGCCAGCAGCCCGGAGGCGGGGCTGAACAATGAGCAGTTCTTC.

The chain links TRBV20-1 to TRBJ2-1; 9 bases agree with TRBD1. The CDR3 has 14 amino acids. CDR1 and CDR2 (germline): DFQATT, SNEGSKA (reference sequence). Unmatched junction bases numbered 8, after V lost 3 bases and J lost 8 bases. Here the CDR3 DNA reads TGCAGTGCTAGTTATGGGACAGGGAATCATGAGCAGTTCTTC. It yields the protein CSASYGTGNHEQFF.

This clone appeared once. The chain joins TRBV12-2 to TRBJ2-5; TRBD2 reflects the table's D call only, with no check against the DNA. TRBV12-2 is a documented pseudogene. This CDR3 region has 17 residues. This chain's CDR3 is CASRSGEPTSDDETQYF. As DNA, the CDR3 is TGTGCAAGTCGCTCGGGTGAGCCTACTAGCGACGATGAGACCCAGTACTTC.

This clone has more than one count but fewer than ten. This sequence joins TRBV7-8 and TRBJ1-3, with 7 bases fitting TRBD1. The CDR3 totals 15 residues. The germline gives CDR1 SGHVS, CDR2 FQNEAQ. Trimming at V came to 5 bases and at J to 2 bases, leaving 6 bases not matched to a gene. DNA for the CDR3: TGTGCCAGCAGCCAGACAGGGAACCCTGGAAACACCATATATTTT. Amino acids: CASSQTGNPGNTIYF.

The V gene is TRBV9, the J gene TRBJ1-2, with D possibly matching TRBD1 (6 bases). This CDR3 is built from 15 residues. V shed 0 bases and J shed 1 base, with 10 bases lying between them. CDR1 is SGDLS, CDR2 YYNGEE, per germline. In DNA form, the CDR3 reads TGTGCCAGCAGCGTAGCCGGACAGAATAACTATGGCTACACCTTC. Its translation: CASSVAGQNNYGYTF. Complete variable domain (other parts from reference TRBV9 and TRBJ1-2): DSGVTQTPKHLITATGQRVTLRCSPRSGDLSVYWYQQSLDQGLQFLIQYYNGEERAKGNILERFSAQQFPDLHSELNLSSLELGDSALYFCASSVAGQNNYGYTFGSGTRLTVV.

This clone was counted a few times. The chain has TRBV9 and TRBJ2-3, with TRBD2 identical over 7 bases. This CDR3 is 14 amino acids long. Germline V CDR1 and CDR2: SGDLS, YYNGEE. V shed 0 bases, J shed 3 bases, and the junction held 1 base outside the gene matches. In DNA, the CDR3 is TGTGCCAGCAGCGTAGGGCGGGGGACAGATACGCAGTATTTT. Translation: CASSVGRGTDTQYF.

The chain combines TRBV5-6 with TRBJ2-3; 10 bases match TRBD2. The V and J ends lost 2 bases and 4 bases, in that order; junction bases with no gene match: 7. The CDR3 loop spans 16 amino acids. Germline V gives CDR1 SGHDT, CDR2 YYEEEE. CDR3 sequence: CASSLLAGSRADTQYF. As DNA, the CDR3 is TGTGCCAGCAGCTTACTAGCGGGGTCTCGCGCAGATACGCAGTATTTT.

The chain uses TRBV11-2 and TRBJ2-7; D might be TRBD1 (6 bases). The V and J ends lost 6 bases and 1 base respectively, with 13 bases between them. In germline, CDR1 is SGHAT, CDR2 FQNNGV. CDR3 length: 14 residues. The CDR3 spells CASSTDRLSYEQYF. CDR3 DNA: TGTGCCAGCAGTACCGACAGGTTATCCTACGAGCAGTACTTC. The full variable domain, with the rest looked up from reference TRBV11-2 and TRBJ2-7, is EAGVAQSPRYKIIEKRQSVAFWCNPISGHATLYWYQQILGQGPKLLIQFQNNGVVDDSQLPKDRFSAERLKGVDSTLKIQPAKLEDSAVYLCASSTDRLSYEQYFGPGTRLTVT.

The rearrangement uses TRBV12-3 or TRBV12-4 and TRBJ1-1; D unclear. The ends were cut back, 3 bases at V and 1 base at J, with 6 bases in the middle. The CDR3 extends over 13 amino acids. In nucleotides, the CDR3 is TGTGCCAGCAGTTTTGGCGGGAACACTGAAGCTTTCTTT. This codes for CASSFGGNTEAFF.

V usage is TRBV7-9 and J usage is TRBJ2-1; TRBD1 matches at 10 bases. The J segment lost 6 bases and the V segment lost 5 bases, leaving 10 bases of the junction unmatched. The CDR3 runs to 16 residues. Germline V gene lookup returns CDR1 SEHNR and CDR2 FQNEAQ (reference sequence). The CDR3 region is CASSPGTGAQVNEQFF. The CDR3 nucleotides read TGTGCCAGCAGCCCTGGGACAGGGGCGCAGGTCAATGAGCAGTTCTTC.

The rearrangement links TRBV19 to TRBJ1-4; D is perhaps TRBD1 (5 bases). In germline, CDR1 is LNHDA, CDR2 SQIVND (reference sequence). The CDR3 spans 15 residues. V shed 4 bases and J shed 8 bases, with 17 bases lying between them. The DNA of the CDR3 is TGTGCCAGTAGTAACACAGCCAGGGAGGGGGAAAAACTGTTTTTT. This gives the protein CASSNTAREGEKLFF.

The chain joins TRBV9 to TRBJ1-6, with a tentative D call TRBD1 (5 bases). This CDR3 spans 14 amino acids. Germline V CDR1 and CDR2: SGDLS, YYNGEE. V lost 0 bases to trimming and J lost 6 bases, with 7 bases between them. CDR3 sequence: CASSVGQPNSPLHF. CDR3 coding DNA: TGTGCCAGCAGCGTAGGACAGCCTAATTCACCCCTCCACTTT.

The rearrangement links TRBV4-2 to TRBJ2-7; 8 bases agree with TRBD2. The CDR3 is 16 amino acids. The trim removed 3 bases at V and 5 bases at J, leaving 12 bases unmatched. The germline CDR1 and CDR2 sequences are LGHNA and YNFKEQ. The chain's CDR3 is CASSQGTTAGGDEQYF. CDR3 coding DNA: TGTGCCAGCAGCCAGGGGACTACTGCGGGGGGCGACGAGCAGTACTTC.

This rearrangement joins TRBV7-2 to TRBJ1-3; 9 nucleotides agree with TRBD1. Trimming removed 2 bases from V and 3 bases from J; junction bases left unmatched: 5. The CDR3 is 16 amino acids. Germline V gene sequence: CDR1 SGHTA, CDR2 FQGNSA. The CDR3 spells CASSLPGTGFGNTIYF. The CDR3 DNA reads TGTGCCAGCAGCTTACCCGGGACAGGGTTTGGAAACACCATATATTTT.

The gene calls are TRBV4-3 and TRBJ2-1; 9 nucleotides align to TRBD2. This CDR3 spans 16 amino acids. Germline V gives CDR1 LGHNA, CDR2 YSLEER. V shed 2 bases, J shed 4 bases, and the junction held 6 bases outside the gene matches. In nucleotides, the CDR3 is TGCGCCAGCAGCCAATGGGGCCTAGCGGGGTACAATGAGCAGTTCTTC. Encoded protein: CASSQWGLAGYNEQFF.

The chain is built from TRBV7-2 and TRBJ2-3; TRBD1 might be the D (7 bases). V was trimmed by 1 base and J by 5 bases, leaving 13 bases between them. This CDR3 is built from 15 residues. Germline-derived CDR1 and CDR2 are SGHTA and FQGNSA. The CDR3 loop reads CASSLGQQGGDTQYF. The CDR3, as DNA: TGTGCCAGCAGCTTAGGCCAGCAGGGGGGAGATACGCAGTATTTT.

This chain connects TRBV25-1 to TRBJ1-6; 7 bases line up with TRBD1. After removal of 3 bases from V and 7 bases from J, the junction contained 6 bases not matched to a gene. Germline loops: CDR1 MGHDK, CDR2 SYGVNS. The CDR3 contains 15 residues. Here the CDR3 reads CASSDIQGFNSPLHF. As DNA, the CDR3 is TGTGCCAGCAGTGACATACAGGGGTTCAATTCACCCCTCCACTTT.

This rearrangement joins TRBV4-1 to TRBJ1-1; D is uncertain. This CDR3 spans 11 amino acids. Looked up from germline, CDR1 is MGHRA and CDR2 is YSYEKL. The ends were cut back, 5 bases at V and 3 bases at J, with 4 bases in the middle. CDR3 in DNA: TGCGCCAGCAGCAGAGACACTGAAGCTTTCTTT. Protein product: CASSRDTEAFF.

This clone was seen a handful of times. The chain combines TRBV7-9 with TRBJ2-1, with D unclear. In germline, CDR1 is SEHNR, CDR2 FQNEAQ (reference sequence). This CDR3 comprises 15 residues. V lost 0 bases, J lost 11 bases, and 17 bases lay in between. CDR3: CASSLAGSSLNQQFF. The CDR3 DNA sequence: TGTGCCAGCAGCTTAGCGGGCAGTAGTTTAAACCAGCAGTTCTTC.

The V call is TRBV24-1, the J call TRBJ2-3, with D tentatively TRBD2 (7 bases). Germline assignment: CDR1 KGHDR and CDR2 SFDVKD. This CDR3 is built from 14 residues. V was shortened by 9 bases and J by 2 bases, with 14 bases between the two germline ends. CDR3 protein: CATSRGGDTDTQYF. DNA of the CDR3: TGTGCCACCTCCAGGGGAGGGGACACAGATACGCAGTATTTT.

This rearrangement joins TRBV6-4 to TRBJ1-5; TRBD1 matches 7 bases. V lost 4 bases to trimming and J lost 3 bases; unmatched junction nucleotides: 21. CDR3 size: 20 residues. The V gene's germline CDR1 is MRHNA and CDR2 SNTAGT. The CDR3 region is CASSVLDRVAHRGINQPQHF. The CDR3 region has the DNA TGTGCCAGCAGTGTACTAGACAGGGTAGCTCATCGGGGAATCAATCAGCCCCAGCATTTT.

V usage is TRBV5-6 and J usage is TRBJ2-1; 9 nucleotides match TRBD2. This CDR3 has 15 amino acids. With 3 bases clipped from V and 3 bases from J, the junction kept 4 bases outside the gene matches. Germline V CDR1 and CDR2: SGHDT, YYEEEE. The DNA for the CDR3 is TGTGCCAGCAGCTCTAGCGGGGTGTTCTACAATGAGCAGTTCTTC. It yields the protein CASSSSGVFYNEQFF. Looking up the rest from reference TRBV5-6 and TRBJ2-1 gives the full variable domain: DAGVTQSPTHLIKTRGQQVTLRCSPKSGHDTVSWYQQALGQGPQFIFQYYEEEERQRGNFPDRFSGHQFPNYSSELNVNALLLGDSALYLCASSSSGVFYNEQFFGPGTRLTVL.

V usage is TRBV4-3 and J usage is TRBJ2-7; TRBD2 matches 11 bases. The germline V gene encodes CDR1 LGHNA and CDR2 YSLEER. V gave up 2 bases and J gave up 10 bases; unmatched junction bases: 16. The CDR3 spans 17 residues. CDR3 coding DNA: TGCGCCAGCAGCCAATTTTATACTAGCGGGGGCCCAAGAGAACAGTACTTC. Translated: CASSQFYTSGGPREQYF.

The chain uses TRBV15 and TRBJ1-5, with 7 nucleotides matching TRBD1. The length of the CDR3 is 15 residues. Germline-derived CDR1 and CDR2 are LNHNV and YYDKDF (reference sequence). V shed 5 bases, J shed 4 bases, and the junction held 8 bases outside the gene matches. For the CDR3, the DNA is TGTGCCACCAGCTTGCGACAGGGTAGGAATCAGCCCCAGCATTTT. Protein: CATSLRQGRNQPQHF.